These T cell receptor beta chains were read from a single sample in a study of cytomegalovirus exposure and HLA in healthy donors. Only in-frame clones appear in the TCRdb table, and some are missing; sequencing was by immunoSEQ multiplex PCR. Among around 40,000 clones listed, almost 70% were seen once. The material sequenced was PBMCs. Receptors originate from a young man in good health and CMV-seronegative. CDR3s include the opening cysteine and the closing phenylalanine or tryptophan. A D gene is named only where the DNA matches it firmly. Rows may omit the clone size; those that give it use once, few, many or a size class.

abundance: NA
len: 15
j_gene: TRBJ1-1
v_gene: TRBV29-1
d_gene: NA
CDR3aa: CSVERGSGEGTEAFF
CDR3nt: TGCAGCGTTGAAAGGGGCTCAGGGGAAGGGACTGAAGCTTTCTTT

abundance: few
len: 14
j_gene: TRBJ1-1
v_gene: TRBV6-5
d_gene: NA
CDR3aa: CASSLKDGVTEAFF
CDR3nt: TGTGCCAGCAGTCTTAAAGACGGGGTCACTGAAGCTTTCTTT

abundance: NA
len: 13
j_gene: TRBJ1-2
v_gene: TRBV5-4
d_gene: TRBD1
CDR3aa: CASSLEGGSGYTF
CDR3nt: TGTGCCAGCAGCTTGGAAGGGGGCAGTGGCTACACCTTC

abundance: NA
len: 16
j_gene: TRBJ2-3
v_gene: TRBV10-3
d_gene: TRBD2
CDR3aa: CAISEYSGRAGDTQYF
CDR3nt: TGTGCCATCAGTGAGTATAGCGGGAGGGCCGGAGATACGCAGTATTTT

abundance: few
len: 13
j_gene: TRBJ1-2
v_gene: TRBV28
d_gene: NA
CDR3aa: CASRISQGRGYTF
CDR3nt: TGTGCCAGCAGGATTTCACAGGGAAGGGGCTACACCTTC

abundance: NA
len: 13
j_gene: TRBJ2-7
v_gene: TRBV14
d_gene: NA
CDR3aa: CASSHRGIYEQYF
CDR3nt: TGTGCCAGCAGCCATAGGGGTATCTACGAGCAGTACTTC

abundance: NA
len: 15
j_gene: TRBJ2-3
v_gene: TRBV2
d_gene: TRBD2
CDR3aa: CASVLAGGPTDTQYF
CDR3nt: TGTGCCAGCGTACTAGCGGGGGGACCCACAGATACGCAGTATTTT

abundance: NA
len: 11
j_gene: TRBJ2-7
v_gene: TRBV29-1
d_gene: NA
CDR3aa: CSVVIGSEQYF
CDR3nt: TGCAGCGTCGTTATAGGGAGTGAGCAGTACTTC

abundance: few
len: 15
j_gene: TRBJ2-7
v_gene: TRBV6-5
d_gene: TRBD1
CDR3aa: CASRTHRGDLLEQYF
CDR3nt: TGTGCCAGCAGGACCCACAGGGGCGATCTACTTGAGCAGTACTTC

abundance: NA
len: 13
j_gene: TRBJ1-1
v_gene: TRBV5-1
d_gene: NA
CDR3aa: CASSWGENTEAFF
CDR3nt: TGCGCCAGCAGCTGGGGAGAGAACACTGAAGCTTTCTTT

abundance: NA
len: 16
j_gene: TRBJ2-7
v_gene: TRBV1
d_gene: NA
CDR3aa: CTSSQDHRISSYEQYF
CDR3nt: TGCACCAGCAGCCAAGATCACAGGATCAGCTCCTACGAGCAGTACTTC

abundance: NA
len: 16
j_gene: TRBJ1-2
v_gene: TRBV4-1
d_gene: TRBD1
CDR3aa: CASSQAGTGSHYGYTF
CDR3nt: TGCGCCAGCAGCCAAGCCGGGACAGGGTCGCACTATGGCTACACCTTC

abundance: NA
len: 14
j_gene: TRBJ2-1
v_gene: TRBV7-2
d_gene: NA
CDR3aa: CASRDSLSYNEQFF
CDR3nt: TGTGCCAGCAGGGACAGCCTCTCCTACAATGAGCAGTTCTTC

abundance: few
len: 14
j_gene: TRBJ1-2
v_gene: TRBV6-5
d_gene: TRBD1
CDR3aa: CASAPQGALNGYTF
CDR3nt: TGTGCCAGCGCACCGCAGGGGGCTTTGAATGGCTACACCTTC

abundance: NA
len: 15
j_gene: TRBJ1-5
v_gene: TRBV4-1
d_gene: TRBD1
CDR3aa: CASSRGTATNQPQHF
CDR3nt: TGCGCCAGCAGCCGCGGGACAGCAACAAATCAGCCCCAGCATTTT

abundance: NA
len: 16
j_gene: TRBJ1-6
v_gene: TRBV25-1
d_gene: NA
CDR3aa: CASSESDQNGNSPLHF
CDR3nt: TGTGCCAGCAGTGAGTCTGACCAGAACGGGAATTCACCCCTCCACTTT

abundance: NA
len: 13
j_gene: TRBJ1-1
v_gene: TRBV15
d_gene: NA
CDR3aa: CATSEGGNTEAFF
CDR3nt: TGTGCCACCAGCGAAGGGGGGAACACTGAAGCTTTCTTT

abundance: once
len: 16
j_gene: TRBJ2-7
v_gene: TRBV5-6
d_gene: NA
CDR3aa: CASSSQSGEGLGEQYF
CDR3nt: TGTGCCAGCAGCTCCCAAAGCGGAGAGGGTCTGGGTGAGCAGTACTTC

abundance: NA
len: 15
j_gene: TRBJ2-7
v_gene: TRBV7-2
d_gene: NA
CDR3aa: CASSLEITISYEQYF
CDR3nt: TGTGCCAGCAGCTTAGAAATTACAATCTCCTACGAGCAGTACTTC

abundance: NA
len: 16
j_gene: TRBJ2-5
v_gene: TRBV7-9
d_gene: TRBD1
CDR3aa: CASTQGDRGVQETQYF
CDR3nt: TGTGCCAGCACCCAAGGCGACAGGGGGGTTCAAGAGACCCAGTACTTC

abundance: few
len: 12
j_gene: TRBJ2-7
v_gene: TRBV2
d_gene: TRBD1
CDR3aa: CASRDRGGEQYF
CDR3nt: TGTGCCAGCCGGGACAGGGGTGGCGAGCAGTACTTC

abundance: NA
len: 12
j_gene: TRBJ2-7
v_gene: TRBV2
d_gene: NA
CDR3aa: CASSDSSYEQYF
CDR3nt: TGTGCCAGCAGTGACAGCTCCTACGAGCAGTACTTC

abundance: NA
len: 13
j_gene: TRBJ1-2
v_gene: TRBV29-1
d_gene: TRBD1
CDR3aa: CSAGDRGNYGYTF
CDR3nt: TGCAGCGCCGGGGACAGGGGAAACTATGGCTACACCTTC

abundance: NA
len: 16
j_gene: TRBJ1-1
v_gene: TRBV2
d_gene: NA
CDR3aa: CASREGWGGMNTEAFF
CDR3nt: TGTGCCAGCAGAGAGGGGTGGGGCGGGATGAACACTGAAGCTTTCTTT

abundance: NA
len: 18
j_gene: TRBJ2-7
v_gene: TRBV29-1
d_gene: TRBD2
CDR3aa: CSVGGTGGGGLAGDEQYF
CDR3nt: TGCAGCGTTGGGGGAACAGGGGGCGGAGGACTAGCGGGAGACGAGCAGTACTTC

abundance: NA
len: 14
j_gene: TRBJ1-6
v_gene: TRBV5-6
d_gene: NA
CDR3aa: CASSARFSNSPLHF
CDR3nt: TGTGCCAGCAGCGCTAGGTTTTCTAATTCACCCCTCCACTTT

abundance: NA
len: 13
j_gene: TRBJ1-1
v_gene: TRBV6-1
d_gene: NA
CDR3aa: CASSERENTEAFF
CDR3nt: TGTGCCAGCAGTGAACGCGAGAACACTGAAGCTTTCTTT

abundance: medium-sized
len: 20
j_gene: TRBJ2-6
v_gene: TRBV4-3
d_gene: TRBD1
CDR3aa: CASSQKIGQEISSGANVLTF
CDR3nt: TGCGCCAGCAGCCAGAAGATTGGACAGGAGATCAGCTCTGGGGCCAACGTCCTGACTTTC